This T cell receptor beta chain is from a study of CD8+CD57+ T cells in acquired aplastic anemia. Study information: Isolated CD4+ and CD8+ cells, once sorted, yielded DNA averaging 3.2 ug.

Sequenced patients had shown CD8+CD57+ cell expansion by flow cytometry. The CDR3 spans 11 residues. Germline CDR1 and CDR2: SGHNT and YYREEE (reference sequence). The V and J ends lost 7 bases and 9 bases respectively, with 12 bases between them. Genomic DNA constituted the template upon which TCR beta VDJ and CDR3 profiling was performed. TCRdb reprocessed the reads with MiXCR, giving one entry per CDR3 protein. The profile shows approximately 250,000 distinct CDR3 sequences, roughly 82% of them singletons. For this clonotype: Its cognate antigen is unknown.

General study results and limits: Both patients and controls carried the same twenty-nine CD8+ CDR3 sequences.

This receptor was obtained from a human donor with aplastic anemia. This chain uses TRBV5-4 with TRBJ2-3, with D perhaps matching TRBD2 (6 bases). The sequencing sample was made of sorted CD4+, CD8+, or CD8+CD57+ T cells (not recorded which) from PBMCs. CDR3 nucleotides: TGTGCCAGCGGAGGGGAGAGCACGCAGTATTTT. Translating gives CASGGESTQYF.